This T cell receptor beta chain was sequenced in a study of shared clonotypes between healthy human individuals. Overall study: Per donor, CD8 memory used one plate, CD8 naive used two, CD4 memory used three and CD4 naive used three.

V lost 0 bases, J lost 3 bases, and 7 bases lay in between. Germline V CDR1 and CDR2: SGDLS, YYNGEE. CDR3 size: 14 residues. General study findings and limits: What naive subsets generally showed was a larger estimated richness than memory subsets showed.

As concerns this clone: Its antigen remains unidentified. Additional DNA sequences in this sample encode the identical CDR3.

Replicate PCRs for sorted subsets used 200 ng DNA; this equaled 30,000 to 35,000 T cell genomes. Sequencing was performed with immunoSEQ multiplex PCR; in TCRdb, only in-frame clones are kept and a portion is missing. Among over a million clones listed, approximately 80% were seen once. Sequencing used memory CD4+ T cells from PBMCs. Subset specified: CD45RA-negative fraction. V usage is TRBV9 and J usage is TRBJ2-1; D is possibly TRBD2 (6 bases). This clonotype was obtained from a man younger than 30 in good health. Some clones in this sample may be carry-over from other donors' samples. The CDR3 region has the DNA TGTGCCAGCAGCGTAGACGGGAGCTACAATGAGCAGTTCTTC. This translates into CASSVDGSYNEQFF.